What follows describes a single TCR beta chain. Its target antigen remains unknown. Base qualities are missing; no much larger clone stands one base away. This sample is part of a study of blood T cell repertoires in COVID-19 (dated by TCRdb to 2019 to 2021). Turning to the overall study: The collaborator samples originated in the United States, Italy and Spain and spanned the acute and convalescent phases of COVID-19. The prospective study material was composed of cDNA or gDNA derived from T cells, B-cell-depleted T cells, or PBMCs. Subjects who had been exposed to COVID-19, were actively infected with it, or had recovered from it provided the deeply sampled blood TCRbeta repertoires that made up the dataset. The repertoires were made available in a free public database intended to serve as a resource for research on the immune response to SARS-CoV-2. Samples came from the ongoing ImmuneRACE study (first 160 participants) plus 1,254 subjects from 6 global collaborators. Sample metadata almost always included a de-identified subject ID, COVID-19 status, age in years and sex. HLA class I and class II types, where available, came from metadata supplied by the sample provider rather than from assay-based typing.

Here is what the overall study found, with its caveats: The quantity of clinical and demographic metadata differed by source and by participant and was supplied without curation.

The immunoSEQ Assay, a bias-controlled multiplex PCR, was used to amplify TCRbeta CDR3 regions from genomic DNA. Processing in the source paper ran as follows. The number of nucleated cells in each sample was estimated by amplification of reference gene primers within the assay. To quantify the absolute abundance of each unique TCRbeta CDR3 rearrangement, sequence reads were collapsed and filtered. Productive Simpson clonality was computed per sample as the square root of Simpson's diversity index over productive rearrangements. TCRdb mirrors the immuneACCESS table, restricted to in-frame sequences. Some clones are absent from its copies; in checked studies, under half trace to an unresolved V gene, and the reason for the others is unknown. The V and J calls and clone size were taken over from that table, and D and trimming were inferred from the DNA. Within this sample are around 110,000 clones, with 65% to 85% of them counted one time only. The top ten constitute 4.5% of the sample.

Whole blood was collected in K2EDTA tubes by collaborating institutions according to the institutions' own protocols. For TCRbeta analysis, collaborator samples were shipped as frozen whole blood, as isolated PBMCs, or as DNA extracted from either sample type. Sequencing was performed on peripheral blood. This TCR was recovered from a woman aged 70-85 years with acute or convalescent COVID-19.

The CDR3 here reads CASSSGWAGGGTDTQYF. The DNA is as follows: TGTGCCAGCAGTTCTGGCTGGGCAGGGGGCGGGACAGATACGCAGTATTTT. The rearrangement joined TRBV27 to TRBJ2-3; the junction holds 8 bases that match TRBD1. The CDR3 runs 17 residues from the cysteine to the phenylalanine. CDR3 DNA only is kept here, 51 bases in frame from base 1. V has 4 bases trimmed and J has 3 bases trimmed; junction bases matching no gene number 12. CDR1 and CDR2, looked up from the germline V gene (reference sequence), are MNHEY and SMNVEV.